In its sample, the clone carrying this TCR beta chain ranks as medium-sized. These data originate in a study of somatic mutations in cytotoxic T cells in rheumatoid arthritis. Method: immunoSEQ multiplex PCR; TCRdb's copy keeps in-frame clones and lacks some. Found here are more than 10,000 clones, approximately 80% of them singletons; the top ten hold 35% to 45%. Germline lookup yields CDR1 LNHNV and CDR2 YYDKDF (reference sequence). This CDR3 is 14 amino acids long. With V trimmed by 6 bases and J by 5 bases, 8 bases remained unmatched. The clonotype originates from a man aged 55 to 70 in good health. The chain uses TRBV15 and TRBJ2-5; 8 bases align to TRBD1. The sample was CD8+ T cells sorted from blood. The CDR3 DNA follows: TGTGCCACCAGTTATGGACAGGGACGGGAGACCCAGTACTTC. It encodes CATSYGQGRETQYF.